This is a list of T cell receptor beta chains from one sample in a study of CD8 T cells in Susac syndrome. TCRdb processed the immunoSEQ multiplex PCR reads anew with MiXCR; each CDR3 protein has one entry. The sample comprises over 350,000 distinct CDR3 sequences, approximately 85% of which are singletons, and about 0.12% rests with the top ten. Sequenced material: CD8+ T cells from PBMCs. Receptor source: a human donor with multiple sclerosis. Both conserved end residues are trimmed from each CDR3.

TRBV24-1	ATSGISMGRRNTEAF
TRBV30	AWSPGTYNEQF
TRBV13	ASSFRSGINNEQF
TRBV7-2	AAGQGGYGYT
TRBV5-6	ASSLRSWGDPLLGTQY
TRBV10-3	AISESKQIYNEQF
TRBV6-5	ASSYEGNTIY
TRBV27	ASSSGLAGSYEQY
TRBV3-1	ASSQDLLAGAETQY
TRBV27	ASRSGLNYGYT
TRBV6-5	ASSYGGGAGTEAF
TRBV19	ASSQRAWKNTEAF
TRBV4-1	ASSPPPYGYTDTQY
TRBV10-3	AISGGQGSTSYEQY
TRBV5-6	ASSLWPTTQPQH
TRBV4-1	ASSQSRSETQY
TRBV27	ASSHPPGLGGYT
TRBV6-1	ASSEVRQPQH
TRBV4-1	ASSQETGTEVSGELF
TRBV4-1	ASSHPTGGVTEAF
TRBV28	ASSLTGNTGGYT
TRBV7-4	ASSQDRGLGETQY
TRBV7-9	ASSANGYT
TRBV9	ASSDGTVLPNTEAF
TRBV9	ASSVGTNTEAF
TRBV6-6	ASSYGVVGGYT
TRBV5-4	ASSSYDRDFYNEQF
TRBV5-5	ASSLGGLVAKNIQY
TRBV10-2	ASTIDGYEQY
TRBV5-1	ASKGGAEEKLF
TRBV25-1	ASSEGRLGTEAF
TRBV7-3	ASSLGQLPGGPNSYEQY
TRBV14	ASSQGDLPNEQY
TRBV12-3/TRBV12-4	ASSWGDGYNEQF
TRBV5-6	ASSSGQGGNEQF
TRBV4-1	ASSQDRGTGEKTSEQY
TRBV6-5	ASSYSSLAAYEQY
TRBV6-1	ASSLFSSGANEQF
TRBV6-1	ASSELSGSSYEQY
TRBV3-1	ATTNTDTQY
TRBV4-1	ASSHPSGPTGELF
TRBV29-1	SVEDSYPGGTEAF
TRBV11-2	ASKIEETGFYEQY
TRBV28	ASSKSREGNQPQH
TRBV12-5	ASGASGGSYEQY